The clone carrying this T cell receptor (beta chain) was seen many times. The target antigen is unknown. This specimen comes from a study of T-cell reconstitution after alpha-beta-depleted transplantation in children. Findings and caveats of the study: Alpha-beta T cells present about two months after transplant were reported to originate from several hundred expanded graft clones. Day-60 TCRbeta diversity that was high in some patients was derived from surviving recipient T cells and thymic progenitors. T cells produced anew were the main source of T-cell counts and diversity one year after transplant.

The CDR3 runs 14 residues. Germline-derived CDR1 and CDR2 are MNHEY and SVGAGI. V was clipped by 5 bases and J by 0 bases, with 8 bases between them. Unique molecular identifiers tagged the TCRbeta library. TCRdb reanalysed the PCR reads using MiXCR and keeps one entry per CDR3 protein. Found here are 300,000 to 400,000 distinct CDR3 sequences, about a quarter of them singletons; the top ten hold approximately 11%. The material was PBMCs, mostly from graft donor cells, obtained 180 days after TCRalphabeta/CD19-depleted stem cell transplant. The chain employs TRBV6-5 and TRBJ2-1, with D perhaps matching TRBD2 (5 bases). The clonotype comes from a male patient between 10 and 17 years old who had a stem cell transplant for acute lymphoblastic leukemia, so the T cells may come from the graft donor. The CDR3 here is CASSLDYSYNEQFF. The CDR3 bases are TGTGCCAGCAGTCTCGACTACTCCTACAATGAGCAGTTCTTC.